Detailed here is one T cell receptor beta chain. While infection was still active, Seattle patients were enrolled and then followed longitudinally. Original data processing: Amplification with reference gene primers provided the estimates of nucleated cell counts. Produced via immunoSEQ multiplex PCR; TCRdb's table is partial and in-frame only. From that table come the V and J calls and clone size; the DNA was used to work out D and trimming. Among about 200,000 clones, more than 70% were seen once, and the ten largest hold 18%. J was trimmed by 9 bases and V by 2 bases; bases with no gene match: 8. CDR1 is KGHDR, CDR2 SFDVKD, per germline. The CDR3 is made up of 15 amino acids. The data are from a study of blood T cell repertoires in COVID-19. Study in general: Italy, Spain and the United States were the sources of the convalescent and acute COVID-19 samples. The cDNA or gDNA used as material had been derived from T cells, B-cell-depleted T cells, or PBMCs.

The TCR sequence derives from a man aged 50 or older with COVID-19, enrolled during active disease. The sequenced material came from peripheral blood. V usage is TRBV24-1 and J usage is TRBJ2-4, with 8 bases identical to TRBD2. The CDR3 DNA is TGTGCCACCAGTGATTCGGGACTAGTCCCCAGCATTCAGTACTTC. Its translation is CATSDSGLVPSIQYF.